This TCR beta chain was captured in a study of cytomegalovirus exposure and HLA in healthy donors. Study observations and caveats: Later analysis identified about 15,000 TCR beta sequences associated with HLA alleles, using a false discovery rate threshold of 0.05. Productive status was seen about 87% or about 30% of the time for most TCR beta V segments in an earlier analysis. An observed cluster of highly shared sequence variants was recorded as a likely sequencing artifact. In a later analysis, V- and J-gene trimming of beta chains associated with a DCLRE1C missense variant, replicated independently.

Of note for this clone: Its antigen is as yet unknown.

The PCR ran on 60 Vbeta and 13 Jbeta primers. The table came from immunoSEQ multiplex PCR; TCRdb's copy has only in-frame clones and leaves some out. The profile covers approximately 81,000 clones, with roughly 74% appearing a single time and about 6% taken by the ten largest. Source material: PBMCs. The receptor was derived from a woman in her 50s in good health and CMV-seropositive.

This CDR3 reads CATSRDHLTGNYGYTF. The CDR3 DNA sequence: TGTGCCACCAGCAGAGATCACTTGACAGGAAATTATGGCTACACCTTC. The chain couples TRBV15 to TRBJ1-2; maybe TRBD1 (6 bases). The CDR3 totals 16 residues. From germline, CDR1 is LNHNV and CDR2 YYDKDF (reference sequence). V was trimmed by 0 bases and J by 5 bases, leaving 16 bases between them.